This T cell receptor (beta chain) was observed in a study of CD8+ T cells in alopecia areata. Looking at the study overall: For treated patients, severity scores reflected the percentage of scalp area affected.

Stated treatment: oral pan-JAK inhibitor, 5-10 mg twice daily. The authors extracted RNA and reverse transcribed it into cDNA as the sequencing template. The table came from immunoSEQ multiplex PCR; TCRdb's copy has only in-frame clones and leaves some out. The table has about 200,000 clones, more than 55% seen once; the top ten hold approximately 3.4%. The material sequenced was CD4+ T cells sorted from blood, taken at week 4, from a patient treated with tofacitinib. The sequence was obtained from a human donor with alopecia areata.

The CDR3 DNA is TGTGCCTGGACTCCCCATCTCAGCTATGGCTACACCTTC. It encodes CAWTPHLSYGYTF. The V gene is TRBV30, the J gene TRBJ1-2; unclear D gene. This CDR3 is 13 amino acids long. Looked up from germline, CDR1 is GTSNPN and CDR2 is SVGIG (reference sequence). V was cut by 4 bases and J by 4 bases, with 13 bases left in between.